This T cell receptor (beta chain) was recorded in a study of low-dose radiotherapy and immunotherapy resistance in tumors. Looking at the study overall: Doses of 0.5 Gy per fraction every 2 weeks, totaling 6.5 Gy, went to Cohort 1. While receiving nivolumab 240 mg every two weeks, patients also received ipilimumab 1 mg/kg every six weeks, both intravenously.

Stated time point: before trial treatment. Priming of first-strand cDNA relied on TRAV- and TRBV-specific primers (covering alpha and beta chains). TCR amplification ran 15 to 20 PCR cycles using constant-region and V-primer adapter primers. TCRdb re-derived calls from the reads in MiXCR, one entry per CDR3 protein. The sample records 70,000 to 95,000 distinct CDR3 sequences, around 17% being singletons. This clonotype was recorded at least ten times. Germline assignment: CDR1 DFQATT and CDR2 SNEGSKA (reference sequence). CDR3 length equals 17 residues. V shed 4 bases, J shed 3 bases, and the junction held 14 bases outside the gene matches.

The receptor was derived from a male donor with prostate cancer. The sample in question was PBMCs, obtained before treatment. The V gene is TRBV20-1, the J gene TRBJ2-3; 9 bases are a match to TRBD2. CDR3 coding DNA: TGCAGTGCTAACAACGCGGGGGGGCCCGGCAGGACAGATACGCAGTATTTT. Amino acids: CSANNAGGPGRTDTQYF.